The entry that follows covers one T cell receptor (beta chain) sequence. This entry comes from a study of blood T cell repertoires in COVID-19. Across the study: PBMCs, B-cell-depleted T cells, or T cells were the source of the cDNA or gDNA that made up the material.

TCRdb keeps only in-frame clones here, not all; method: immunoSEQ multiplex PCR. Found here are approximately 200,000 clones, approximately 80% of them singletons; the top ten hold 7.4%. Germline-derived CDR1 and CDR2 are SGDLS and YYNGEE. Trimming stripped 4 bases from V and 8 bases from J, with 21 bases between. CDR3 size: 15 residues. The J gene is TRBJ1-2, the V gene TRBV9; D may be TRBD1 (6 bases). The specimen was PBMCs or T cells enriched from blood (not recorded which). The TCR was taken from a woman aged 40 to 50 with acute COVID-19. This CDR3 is CASSTRPGGARGYTF. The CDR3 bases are TGTGCCAGCAGCACTCGCCCGGGGGGGGCAAGGGGCTACACCTTC.